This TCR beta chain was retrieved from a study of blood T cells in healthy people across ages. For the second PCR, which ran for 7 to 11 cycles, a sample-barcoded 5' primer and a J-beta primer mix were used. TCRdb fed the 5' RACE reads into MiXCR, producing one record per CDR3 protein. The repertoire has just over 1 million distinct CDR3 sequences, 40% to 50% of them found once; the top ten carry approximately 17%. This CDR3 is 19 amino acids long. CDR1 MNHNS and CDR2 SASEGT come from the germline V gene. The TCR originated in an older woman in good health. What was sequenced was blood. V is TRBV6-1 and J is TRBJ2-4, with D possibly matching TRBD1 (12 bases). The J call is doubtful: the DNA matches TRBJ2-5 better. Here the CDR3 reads CASRGDRGRLAGGGETQYF. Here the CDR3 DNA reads TGTGCCAGCAGGGGGGACAGGGGGCGTCTAGCGGGAGGAGGAGAGACCCAGTACTTC.